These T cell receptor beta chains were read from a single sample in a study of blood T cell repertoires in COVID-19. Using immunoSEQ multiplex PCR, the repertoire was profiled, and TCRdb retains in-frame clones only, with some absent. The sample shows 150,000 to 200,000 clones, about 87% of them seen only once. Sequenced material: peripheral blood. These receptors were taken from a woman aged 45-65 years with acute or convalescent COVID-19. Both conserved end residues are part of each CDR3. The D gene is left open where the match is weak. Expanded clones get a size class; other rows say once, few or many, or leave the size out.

DNA: TGTGCCAGCAGTATCATGACAGGGGGTAATTCACCCCTCCACTTT
CDR3: CASSIMTGGNSPLHF
size: -
J: TRBJ1-6
V: TRBV27
D: TRBD1

DNA: TGTGCCAGCAGCTCTAGGACAGGGAGGGGGAACACTGAAGCTTTCTTT
CDR3: CASSSRTGRGNTEAFF
size: -
J: TRBJ1-1
V: TRBV7-2
D: TRBD1

DNA: TGTGCCACCAGTGATTTCGCACTAGCGGGAGGAACAGAGACCCAGTACTTC
CDR3: CATSDFALAGGTETQYF
size: -
J: TRBJ2-5
V: TRBV24-1
D: TRBD2

DNA: TGTGCCAGCAGTGAGCGGGGGGGTTTGGAGACCCAGTACTTC
CDR3: CASSERGGLETQYF
size: -
J: TRBJ2-5
V: TRBV6-1
D: TRBD2

DNA: TGTGCCACCGCGGCTTACTTGGAGGAAAAACTGTTTTTT
CDR3: CATAAYLEEKLFF
size: -
J: TRBJ1-4
V: TRBV15
D: -

DNA: TGCAGCGTTACGCGACAGGGCGGGAACACTGAAGCTTTCTTT
CDR3: CSVTRQGGNTEAFF
size: -
J: TRBJ1-1
V: TRBV29-1
D: TRBD1

DNA: TGTGCCAGCAGCGTAGGGGTGACAGTCTACAATGAGCAGTTCTTC
CDR3: CASSVGVTVYNEQFF
size: -
J: TRBJ2-1
V: TRBV9
D: -

DNA: TGTGCCAGCAGCCCCGGACAGGGGTTGAACACCGGGGAGCTGTTTTTT
CDR3: CASSPGQGLNTGELFF
size: few
J: TRBJ2-2
V: TRBV5-4
D: TRBD1

DNA: TGTGCCATCAGGGGGGGTCTGGGCAATCAGCCCCAGCATTTT
CDR3: CAIRGGLGNQPQHF
size: -
J: TRBJ1-5
V: TRBV11-3
D: TRBD1

DNA: TGTGCCAGCAAGACTAGCGGGGGAGACCATGAGCAGTTCTTC
CDR3: CASKTSGGDHEQFF
size: -
J: TRBJ2-1
V: TRBV6-5
D: TRBD2

DNA: TGTGCCTGGAGCCACAGACAGGGAAGGGGCACAGATACGCAGTATTTT
CDR3: CAWSHRQGRGTDTQYF
size: -
J: TRBJ2-3
V: TRBV30
D: TRBD1

DNA: TGTGCCACGACGCCTGCGGGCGAGGTGGGCACCGGGGAGCTGTTTTTT
CDR3: CATTPAGEVGTGELFF
size: -
J: TRBJ2-2
V: TRBV24-1
D: -

DNA: TGTGCCAGCAGCTTATGGGACAGGGGGCTGAGGGAGACCCAGTACTTC
CDR3: CASSLWDRGLRETQYF
size: once
J: TRBJ2-5
V: TRBV13
D: TRBD1

DNA: TGTGCCATCGGTCAGACAGAAGGAGAATCACCCCTCCACTTT
CDR3: CAIGQTEGESPLHF
size: -
J: TRBJ1-6
V: TRBV10-3
D: -

DNA: TGCGCCAGCTCATGGGGGGACAGGGCTACTCAAGAGACCCAGTACTTC
CDR3: CASSWGDRATQETQYF
size: -
J: TRBJ2-5
V: TRBV5-1
D: TRBD1

DNA: TGTGCCAGCAGCTTAGCAACAGAAAACTATGGCTACACCTTC
CDR3: CASSLATENYGYTF
size: -
J: TRBJ1-2
V: TRBV7-9
D: -

DNA: TGTGCCAGCAGCCAAGATACGGGGGGGGCCGGCGGCTACACCTTC
CDR3: CASSQDTGGAGGYTF
size: -
J: TRBJ1-2
V: TRBV3-1/TRBV3-2
D: -

DNA: TGTGCCAGCTCACTCGACAGGGGGCCTAACTATGGCTACACCTTC
CDR3: CASSLDRGPNYGYTF
size: -
J: TRBJ1-2
V: TRBV18
D: TRBD1

DNA: TGTGCCATCAATAGGGACAGCGCCACTGAAGCTTTCTTT
CDR3: CAINRDSATEAFF
size: -
J: TRBJ1-1
V: TRBV10-3
D: TRBD1

DNA: TGTGCCAGCAGCTTTGGAGAACATAATTCACCCCTCCACTTT
CDR3: CASSFGEHNSPLHF
size: -
J: TRBJ1-6
V: TRBV7-2
D: -

DNA: TGTGCCAGCAGTGAAGGGACAGTCCAGCCTTTCGAGCAGTACTTC
CDR3: CASSEGTVQPFEQYF
size: -
J: TRBJ2-7
V: TRBV2
D: -

DNA: TGTGCCAGTAGTATAGATCTTGGGACAGGGACCACTGAAGCTTTCTTT
CDR3: CASSIDLGTGTTEAFF
size: few
J: TRBJ1-1
V: TRBV19
D: TRBD1

DNA: TGTGCCAGCACCGGACTAGCGGGAAACACCGGGGAGCTGTTTTTT
CDR3: CASTGLAGNTGELFF
size: -
J: TRBJ2-2
V: TRBV7-2
D: TRBD2

DNA: TGCGCCAGCAGCTTCCAGGGGGCGCCGAACACTGAAGCTTTCTTT
CDR3: CASSFQGAPNTEAFF
size: -
J: TRBJ1-1
V: TRBV5-1
D: TRBD1

DNA: TGCGCCAGCAGCCACAGTAAGGACAGTACCTACGAGCAGTACTTC
CDR3: CASSHSKDSTYEQYF
size: -
J: TRBJ2-7
V: TRBV4-1
D: -

DNA: TGCAGTGCTAGTGGCCCCTACAGCTCCGTCCCCTTC
CDR3: CSASGPYSSVPF
size: -
J: TRBJ1-2
V: TRBV20-1
D: -

DNA: TGTGCCAGCAGCTTAGCTGCGGGACCTTCCGAGCAGTACTTC
CDR3: CASSLAAGPSEQYF
size: -
J: TRBJ2-7
V: TRBV7-8
D: -

DNA: TGTGCCAGCAGTTACAACAGGGGGTCCTACGAGCAGTACTTC
CDR3: CASSYNRGSYEQYF
size: -
J: TRBJ2-7
V: TRBV6-5
D: TRBD1

DNA: TGCAGCGTTGTAACTAGCTTCCTTGGCGAGCAGTACTTC
CDR3: CSVVTSFLGEQYF
size: -
J: TRBJ2-7
V: TRBV29-1
D: -

DNA: TGTGCCAGCAGCCAAGTTGAGGCAGCGGGCTATGGCTACACCTTC
CDR3: CASSQVEAAGYGYTF
size: -
J: TRBJ1-2
V: TRBV4-2
D: -

DNA: TGTGCCAGCAGTCTACTCTGGACTGAAGCTTTCTTT
CDR3: CASSLLWTEAFF
size: few
J: TRBJ1-1
V: TRBV2
D: -

DNA: TGTGCCAGCAGCCCTGTAAGGACAGACTCTTCCTATAATTCACCCCTCCACTTT
CDR3: CASSPVRTDSSYNSPLHF
size: -
J: TRBJ1-6
V: TRBV11-2
D: -

DNA: TGCAGCGTAATACAGGGTGGTGGAAACACCATATATTTT
CDR3: CSVIQGGGNTIYF
size: -
J: TRBJ1-3
V: TRBV29-1
D: -

DNA: TGCGCCAGCGATACTACTAGCGGGCGGTCCTACGAGCAGTACTTC
CDR3: CASDTTSGRSYEQYF
size: -
J: TRBJ2-7
V: TRBV5-1
D: TRBD2

DNA: TGTGCCAGCAGCTTTTGGACAGGGGAAAACAATGAGCAGTTCTTC
CDR3: CASSFWTGENNEQFF
size: -
J: TRBJ2-1
V: TRBV5-6
D: TRBD1

DNA: TGTGCCAGCAGCTTAGCGGGTGGGCTCCCTCTGAACACTGAAGCTTTCTTT
CDR3: CASSLAGGLPLNTEAFF
size: -
J: TRBJ1-1
V: TRBV7-6
D: -

DNA: TGTGCCAGCAGTGACCCAGGGGAGACCACCGGGGAGCTGTTTTTT
CDR3: CASSDPGETTGELFF
size: -
J: TRBJ2-2
V: TRBV25-1
D: -

DNA: TGTGCCAGCAGTTACTCGACCCAACTAGCGGGAGACACAGATACGCAGTATTTT
CDR3: CASSYSTQLAGDTDTQYF
size: -
J: TRBJ2-3
V: TRBV6-2/TRBV6-3
D: TRBD2

DNA: TGTGCCAGCTCACCACCGGCTGGGGCGTACACCATATATTTT
CDR3: CASSPPAGAYTIYF
size: -
J: TRBJ1-3
V: TRBV18
D: -

DNA: TGTGCCAGCAGCATCCCCAAGTGGGCCAGGGAAATATGGGACTATGGCTACACCTTC
CDR3: CASSIPKWAREIWDYGYTF
size: -
J: TRBJ1-2
V: TRBV7-9
D: -